The 30 T cell receptor beta chains below come from one sample, sequenced in a study of T cell changes during pregnancy in multiple sclerosis. Assay used: immunoSEQ multiplex PCR; TCRdb lists only in-frame clones, some missing. The sample holds over 40,000 clones, roughly 92% seen once. Sequencing used peripheral blood, obtained in the third trimester of pregnancy. The receptor set was obtained from a female donor with multiple sclerosis, enrolled in a pregnancy study.

This chain links TRBV7-9 with TRBJ1-1; D unclear. The CDR3 length is 15 residues. CDR1 and CDR2 (germline): SEHNR, FQNEAQ (reference sequence). Trimming pared 0 bases from V and 1 base from J, leaving 9 bases between. The CDR3 nucleotides read TGTGCCAGCAGCTTAGCTAGGACTGGGAACACTGAAGCTTTCTTT. Protein: CASSLARTGNTEAFF.

This clone occurred a few times. The chain uses TRBV6-6 and TRBJ2-7; 12 nucleotides align to TRBD1. Looked up from germline, CDR1 is MNHNY and CDR2 is SVGAGI (reference sequence). The CDR3 length is 14 residues. Losses at the gene ends were 4 bases for V and 5 bases for J; bases not matched to a gene: 3. CDR3 nucleotides: TGTGCCAGCAGTTCCGGGACAGGGGGCGACGAGCAGTACTTC. Translated, it gives CASSSGTGGDEQYF.

This chain joins TRBV7-6 and TRBJ2-1, with 14 bases that match TRBD2. V gave up 5 bases and J gave up 8 bases; unmatched junction bases: 8. Germline-derived CDR1 and CDR2 are SGHVS and FNYEAQ. There are 16 residues in the CDR3. The CDR3 loop is CASSVGTSGSFYEQFF. CDR3 coding DNA: TGTGCCAGCAGCGTGGGGACTAGCGGGAGTTTTTATGAGCAGTTCTTC.

A single count supports this clone. The chain carries TRBV2 and TRBJ2-3, with 8 bases lining up with TRBD1. CDR1 is SNHLY and CDR2 is FYNNEI in the germline V gene. V was pared by 8 bases and J by 1 base, with 5 bases of the junction left unmatched. The CDR3 totals 14 residues. The CDR3 region has the DNA TGTGCCAGCCAGGGGGCGCGGGGCACAGATACGCAGTATTTT. This translates into CASQGARGTDTQYF.

The chain recombines TRBV4-1 with TRBJ2-1; TRBD2 matches at 9 bases. CDR1 is MGHRA and CDR2 is YSYEKL in the germline V gene. V gave up 0 bases and J gave up 7 bases; unmatched junction bases: 10. There are 17 residues in the CDR3. The DNA for the CDR3 is TGCGCCAGCAGCCAAGATTTCGGCGGGAGGGGATTTAATGAGCAGTTCTTC. Its translation: CASSQDFGGRGFNEQFF.

The chain carries TRBV7-2 and TRBJ2-5; 9 bases match TRBD1. Germline V lookup: CDR1 SGHTA, CDR2 FQGNSA. The V segment lost 4 bases and the J segment 5 bases; nucleotides outside the gene matches: 5. This CDR3 has 14 residues. CDR3 DNA sequence: TGTGCCAGCAGCTCAGGACAGGGGACGGAGACCCAGTACTTC. Its protein product is CASSSGQGTETQYF.

The rearrangement uses TRBV5-6 and TRBJ2-1; D perhaps matches TRBD2 (6 bases). Germline V gene sequence: CDR1 SGHDT, CDR2 YYEEEE. The CDR3 totals 15 residues. The V end was cut by 0 bases, the J end by 5 bases, with 12 bases between. The CDR3 sequence: CASSLVRTKNNEQFF. As DNA, the CDR3 is TGTGCCAGCAGCTTGGTTAGGACTAAAAACAATGAGCAGTTCTTC.

The chain recombines TRBV2 with TRBJ2-1; 8 bases are shared with TRBD2. Germline V gene sequence: CDR1 SNHLY, CDR2 FYNNEI. The length of the CDR3 is 13 residues. The junction had 5 bases not matched to a gene; V was cut back by 6 bases and J by 7 bases. DNA of the CDR3: TGTGCCAGCAGACGGGAGGGTGTAAATGAGCAGTTCTTC. Translating gives CASRREGVNEQFF.

The table lists this clone with a count of one. The chain has TRBV7-6 and TRBJ2-5; 14 bases align to TRBD2. There are 19 residues in the CDR3. J was trimmed by 4 bases and V by 4 bases; bases with no gene match: 14. Germline V lookup: CDR1 SGHVS, CDR2 FNYEAQ. The CDR3 is CASSSVTSGRALVRETQYF. CDR3 DNA: TGTGCCAGCAGCTCAGTGACTAGCGGGAGGGCCTTGGTGAGAGAGACCCAGTACTTC.

The chain carries TRBV12-5 and TRBJ2-1; 8 bases map to TRBD2. In germline, CDR1 is LGHNT, CDR2 FRNRAP. After removal of 6 bases from V and 7 bases from J, the junction contained 14 bases not matched to a gene. This CDR3 has 16 amino acids. The CDR3 region has the DNA TGTGCTAGTGGGCCCCCCCAAAGCGGGAGTCGGAATGAGCAGTTCTTC. It specifies CASGPPQSGSRNEQFF.

The genes are TRBV19 and TRBJ1-5, with D maybe TRBD1 (5 bases). With 5 bases removed from V and 1 base from J, the gap between germline ends came to 12 bases. This CDR3 has 15 residues. Germline CDR1 is LNHDA and CDR2 is SQIVND (reference sequence). CDR3 coding DNA: TGTGCCAGTAGTTTCAGGGAACCGAGCAATCAGCCCCAGCATTTT. As protein: CASSFREPSNQPQHF.

The V gene is TRBV28, the J gene TRBJ2-1, with TRBD2 identical over 10 bases. This CDR3 is built from 19 residues. J lost 8 bases, V lost 2 bases, and 18 bases had no gene match. Germline V gene lookup returns CDR1 MDHEN and CDR2 SYDVKM. CDR3 sequence (DNA): TGTGCCAGCAGTTTAGGCATGTTGACGGGGACTAGCGCGTTCGATGAGCAGTTCTTC. The encoded protein is CASSLGMLTGTSAFDEQFF.

The chain joins TRBV5-4 to TRBJ2-1; 11 bases fit TRBD2. Per the germline V gene, CDR1 is SGHNT and CDR2 is YYREEE (reference sequence). V was pared by 0 bases and J by 7 bases, with 6 bases of the junction left unmatched. The CDR3 is 16 amino acids. CDR3 bases: TGTGCCAGCAGCTTGGTAGGCACTAGCGGGAGTAATGAGCAGTTCTTC. Translating gives CASSLVGTSGSNEQFF.

The gene calls are TRBV7-8 and TRBJ2-1; 14 bases agree with TRBD2. Germline assignment: CDR1 SGHVS and CDR2 FQNEAQ. The CDR3 covers 16 residues. J lost 8 bases, V lost 4 bases, and 7 bases had no gene match. CDR3 in amino acids: CASSSQGLAGEDEQFF. CDR3 nucleotide sequence: TGTGCCAGCAGCTCACAGGGACTAGCGGGAGAAGATGAGCAGTTCTTC.

J is TRBJ1-1 and V is TRBV20-1, with D possibly TRBD1 on 5 matching bases. The germline V gene has CDR1 DFQATT and CDR2 SNEGSKA (reference sequence). Trimming removed 6 bases at V and 11 bases at J, with 16 bases between. The CDR3 is 11 residues long. CDR3 coding DNA: TGCAGTGCAATTCACACCGCAGGGGCTTTCTTT. It is translated as CSAIHTAGAFF.

This chain uses TRBV7-6 with TRBJ1-1, with TRBD1 matching over 11 bases. The CDR3 is made up of 16 amino acids. CDR1 SGHVS and CDR2 FNYEAQ come from the germline V gene. V shed 3 bases and J 5 bases; nucleotides not matched to a gene: 8. The CDR3 protein is CASSLGTGGRGTEAFF. Here the CDR3 DNA reads TGTGCCAGCAGCTTGGGGACAGGGGGTAGAGGTACTGAAGCTTTCTTT.

This chain joins TRBV10-3 and TRBJ2-7, with D tentatively TRBD2 (6 bases). The CDR3 consists of 14 residues. Germline V gives CDR1 ENHRY, CDR2 SYGVKD. V lost 7 bases, J lost 0 bases, and 13 bases lay in between. The DNA of the CDR3 is TGTGCCATCAAACCGGGACTGGACTCCTACGAGCAGTACTTC. Translated, it gives CAIKPGLDSYEQYF.

V is TRBV10-2 and J is TRBJ2-3; D may be TRBD2 (5 bases). V shed 8 bases and J shed 6 bases, with 21 bases lying between them. The V gene's germline CDR1 is WSHSY and CDR2 SAAADI. The CDR3 runs 15 residues. CDR3 bases: TGCGCCAGCCAAGACGCTAGCCAGGTAGCCGATACGCAGTATTTT. This sequence encodes CASQDASQVADTQYF.

This clone was counted a single time. The V gene is TRBV13, the J gene TRBJ2-5, with D possibly TRBD2 on 6 matching bases. V was cut by 6 bases and J by 2 bases, with 13 bases left in between. Germline loops: CDR1 PRHDT, CDR2 FYEKMQ (reference sequence). The CDR3 contains 14 residues. CDR3 sequence (DNA): TGTGCCAGCAGTGCCAGAGGACTACAAGAGACCCAGTACTTC. It encodes CASSARGLQETQYF.

The chain combines TRBV5-5 with TRBJ2-7; 10 bases are shared with TRBD2. Germline loops: CDR1 SGHKS, CDR2 YYEKEE (reference sequence). After removal of 4 bases from V and 0 bases from J, the junction contained 4 bases not matched to a gene. The CDR3 runs to 15 residues. The DNA for the CDR3 is TGTGCCAGCAGCGGGGGACTAGCGACCTCCTACGAGCAGTACTTC. This encodes CASSGGLATSYEQYF.

The table lists this clone with a count of one. J is TRBJ2-2 and V is TRBV27; no definite D call. The CDR3 is made up of 13 amino acids. With 5 bases removed from V and 5 bases from J, the gap between germline ends came to 9 bases. CDR1 is MNHEY and CDR2 is SMNVEV in the germline V gene (reference sequence). Here the CDR3 reads CASSQYATGELFF. The CDR3 DNA follows: TGTGCCAGCAGTCAATACGCGACCGGGGAGCTGTTTTTT.

This chain connects TRBV5-1 to TRBJ1-6; unclear D gene. This CDR3 has 15 residues. CDR1 is SGHRS and CDR2 is YFSETQ in the germline V gene. The germline V and J ends were trimmed by 4 bases and 5 bases, with 13 bases remaining between them. The CDR3 DNA follows: TGCGCCAGCAGCCCCGTTACGAGGGATAATTCACCCCTCCACTTT. Amino acid sequence: CASSPVTRDNSPLHF.

This clone has a handful of counts. The chain combines TRBV28 with TRBJ1-1; possibly TRBD1 for D (5 bases). The V end was cut by 5 bases, the J end by 5 bases, with 9 bases between. In germline, CDR1 is MDHEN, CDR2 SYDVKM. CDR3 length equals 12 residues. CDR3 region: CASSAGRTEAFF. The CDR3 DNA is TGTGCCAGCAGTGCAGGGCGAACTGAAGCTTTCTTT. The full variable domain, in which reference TRBV28 and TRBJ1-1 provide the parts outside the CDR3, is DVKVTQSSRYLVKRTGEKVFLECVQDMDHENMFWYRQDPGLGLRLIYFSYDVKMKEKGDIPEGYSVSREKKERFSLILESASTNQTSMYLCASSAGRTEAFFGQGTRLTVV.

J is TRBJ2-1 and V is TRBV19; 11 bases map to TRBD2. There are 21 residues in the CDR3. J gave up 0 bases and V 2 bases, and 15 bases lay outside the gene matches. Germline CDR1 and CDR2: LNHDA and SQIVND (reference sequence). CDR3 loop: CASSINTPGLAVLSSYNEQFF. For the CDR3, the DNA is TGTGCCAGTAGTATAAACACCCCGGGACTAGCGGTCCTGAGCTCCTACAATGAGCAGTTCTTC. Complete variable domain (other parts from reference TRBV19 and TRBJ2-1): DGGITQSPKYLFRKEGQNVTLSCEQNLNHDAMYWYRQDPGQGLRLIYYSQIVNDFQKGDIAEGYSVSREKKESFPLTVTSAQKNPTAFYLCASSINTPGLAVLSSYNEQFFGPGTRLTVL.

Here the CDR3 DNA reads TGCGCCAGCAGCCAAGAGGGAGGGAATTCCTACAATGAGCAGTTCTTC. Translating gives CASSQEGGNSYNEQFF. The chain employs TRBV4-3 and TRBJ2-1; 7 positions match TRBD2. Germline CDR1 LGHNA, CDR2 YSLEER. With 0 bases clipped from V and 1 base from J, the junction kept 3 bases outside the gene matches. The CDR3 is 16 amino acids.

J is TRBJ1-1 and V is TRBV6-5, with 10 nucleotides matching TRBD1. The CDR3 loop spans 14 amino acids. Germline CDR1 and CDR2: MNHEY and SVGAGI. The trim removed 6 bases at V and 4 bases at J, leaving 5 bases unmatched. CDR3 in amino acids: CASSPGQGITEAFF. CDR3 coding DNA: TGTGCCAGCAGCCCGGGACAGGGGATCACTGAAGCTTTCTTT.

This rearrangement joins TRBV6-6 to TRBJ1-1, with 7 bases that match TRBD1. Germline lookup yields CDR1 MNHNY and CDR2 SVGAGI (reference sequence). With V trimmed by 6 bases and J by 9 bases, 1 base remained unmatched. The length of the CDR3 is 10 residues. The CDR3 sequence is CASRQGQAFF. DNA for the CDR3: TGTGCCAGCAGACAGGGGCAAGCTTTCTTT.

J is TRBJ2-5 and V is TRBV5-1, with D possibly matching TRBD2 (5 bases). Germline V gene sequence: CDR1 SGHRS, CDR2 YFSETQ. The ends were cut back, 0 bases at V and 2 bases at J, with 11 bases in the middle. The CDR3 is 15 amino acids. CDR3: CASSLGGRGQETQYF. The DNA of the CDR3 is TGCGCCAGCAGCTTGGGTGGGAGAGGGCAAGAGACCCAGTACTTC.

The chain links TRBV10-3 to TRBJ2-5; no firm D call. Germline-derived CDR1 and CDR2 are ENHRY and SYGVKD. This CDR3 comprises 13 residues. Trimming stripped 8 bases from V and 0 bases from J, with 10 bases between. CDR3 amino acids: CAISSTYQETQYF. The CDR3, as DNA: TGTGCCATCTCTTCTACGTACCAAGAGACCCAGTACTTC.

The chain has TRBV15 and TRBJ2-7, with TRBD1 as a possible D gene (6 bases). The CDR3 loop spans 14 amino acids. V lost 2 bases, J lost 3 bases, and 11 bases lay in between. Per germline, CDR1 LNHNV and CDR2 YYDKDF (reference sequence). This CDR3 is CATSRNGRGYEQYF. DNA of the CDR3: TGTGCCACCAGCAGAAACGGCAGGGGCTACGAGCAGTACTTC.